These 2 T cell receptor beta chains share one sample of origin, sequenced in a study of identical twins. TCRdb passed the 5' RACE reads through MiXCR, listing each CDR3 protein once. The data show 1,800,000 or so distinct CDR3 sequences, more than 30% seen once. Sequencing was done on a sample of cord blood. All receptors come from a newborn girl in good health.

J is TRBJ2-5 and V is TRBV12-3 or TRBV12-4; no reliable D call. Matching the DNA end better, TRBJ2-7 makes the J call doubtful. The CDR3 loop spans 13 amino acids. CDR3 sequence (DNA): TGTGCCAGCAGTCTCTTATCGGTGTACGAGCAGTACTTC. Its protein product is CASSLLSVYEQYF.

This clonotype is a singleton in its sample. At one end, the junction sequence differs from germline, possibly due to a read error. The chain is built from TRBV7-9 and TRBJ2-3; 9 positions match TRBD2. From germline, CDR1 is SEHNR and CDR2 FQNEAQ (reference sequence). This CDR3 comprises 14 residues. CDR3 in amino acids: CASSVGTSTNTQYF. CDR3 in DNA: TGTGCCAGCAGCGTCGGGACTAGCACAAATACGCAGTATTTT.